This is a list of T cell receptor beta chains from one sample in a study of shared clonotypes between healthy human individuals. Sequencing used immunoSEQ multiplex PCR; TCRdb keeps in-frame clones, though not all of them. The data contain around 530,000 clones, 70% to 80% of them singletons. The sample was PBMCs. The receptors were sampled from a woman in her forties in good health. Some clones in this sample may be carry-over from other donors' samples. The CDR3 runs from the conserved cysteine through the conserved F or W. Fields, in order: D gene, clone size, V gene, J gene, CDR3 protein, CDR3 DNA. The D gene is left open where the match is weak. Clone size, where shown, is once, few, many, or a class for clones that have expanded.

>NA|NA|TRBV19|TRBJ1-2
CASSYREGYGYTF
TGTGCCAGTAGTTACAGGGAGGGCTATGGCTACACCTTC
>TRBD2|NA|TRBV7-3|TRBJ2-1
CASSLGGRLGNEQFF
TGTGCCAGCAGCTTGGGCGGGAGGTTGGGGAATGAGCAGTTCTTC
>TRBD1|NA|TRBV11-2|TRBJ2-7
CASSWDRGTHEQYF
TGTGCCAGCAGCTGGGACAGGGGGACGCACGAGCAGTACTTC
>NA|NA|TRBV11-2|TRBJ1-5
CASSTRGNQPQHF
TGTGCCAGCAGTACAAGGGGCAATCAGCCCCAGCATTTT
>NA|few|TRBV14|TRBJ2-1
CASSQGGSGRGNEQFF
TGTGCCAGCAGCCAAGGGGGTAGCGGCCGGGGTAATGAGCAGTTCTTC
>TRBD1|NA|TRBV2|TRBJ2-6
CAKSGTEGSGANVLTF
TGTGCCAAGTCCGGGACAGAAGGTTCTGGGGCCAACGTCCTGACTTTC
>NA|few|TRBV29-1|TRBJ1-1
CSVEDRHTGMNTEAFF
TGCAGCGTTGAAGACAGGCATACTGGTATGAACACTGAAGCTTTCTTT
>TRBD1|NA|TRBV5-6|TRBJ1-6
CASSWGQGYSPLHF
TGTGCCAGCAGCTGGGGACAGGGTTATTCACCCCTCCACTTT
>TRBD1|NA|TRBV5-1|TRBJ1-1
CASSVGTVNTEAFF
TGCGCCAGCAGCGTCGGGACAGTGAACACTGAAGCTTTCTTT
>NA|NA|TRBV30|TRBJ2-7
CAWSPFYPDSSYEQYF
TGTGCCTGGAGTCCCTTTTATCCGGACAGCTCCTACGAGCAGTACTTC
>NA|once|TRBV5-1|TRBJ2-5
CASSSFTGPLETQYF
TGCGCCAGCAGCTCGTTTACAGGACCCCTGGAGACCCAGTACTTC
>TRBD1|NA|TRBV25-1|TRBJ1-1
CASSEPGTGGTEAFF
TGTGCCAGCAGTGAGCCTGGGACAGGGGGTACTGAAGCTTTCTTT
>NA|NA|TRBV9|TRBJ2-1
CASSVTIASYNEQFF
TGTGCCAGCAGCGTAACAATAGCCTCCTACAATGAGCAGTTCTTC
>NA|once|TRBV19|TRBJ2-2
CASNRRGTNTGELFF
TGTGCCAGTAATAGGCGCGGAACGAACACCGGGGAGCTGTTTTTT
>NA|NA|TRBV6-6|TRBJ2-1
CASSSHGYNEQFF
TGTGCCAGCAGTTCCCATGGCTACAATGAGCAGTTCTTC
>NA|NA|TRBV5-1|TRBJ2-5
CASRPGQTYQETQYF
TGCGCCAGCAGGCCTGGGCAGACTTATCAAGAGACCCAGTACTTC
>NA|NA|TRBV6-5|TRBJ1-3
CASSLGGGSGNTIYF
TGTGCCAGCAGTCTGGGGGGTGGCTCTGGAAACACCATATATTTT
>NA|NA|TRBV9|TRBJ2-1
CASSSRTGLPYNEQFF
TGTGCCAGCAGCTCTCGGACAGGACTACCTTACAATGAGCAGTTCTTC
>TRBD1|NA|TRBV25-1|TRBJ1-1
CASSEYGAGGGTEAFF
TGTGCCAGCAGTGAATATGGAGCAGGGGGAGGGACTGAAGCTTTCTTT
>TRBD1|NA|TRBV30|TRBJ1-4
CAWSGFRDRTNEKLFF
TGTGCCTGGAGTGGTTTTCGGGACAGAACAAATGAAAAACTGTTTTTT
>TRBD2|NA|TRBV4-1|TRBJ2-7
CASSQGLAGVSYEQYF
TGCGCCAGCAGCCAAGGCCTAGCGGGAGTATCCTACGAGCAGTACTTC
>NA|NA|TRBV5-1|TRBJ1-3
CASSLEQGSNTIYF
TGCGCCAGCAGCTTGGAGCAGGGATCTAACACCATATATTTT
>TRBD2|NA|TRBV7-7|TRBJ2-1
CASSLGLAALDEQFF
TGTGCCAGCAGCCTCGGACTAGCGGCCCTCGATGAGCAGTTCTTC
>NA|NA|TRBV7-2|TRBJ2-7
CASSLDGGGNYEQYF
TGTGCCAGCAGCTTAGATGGTGGGGGAAACTACGAGCAGTACTTC
>NA|NA|TRBV5-1|TRBJ2-3
CASSLALNGDTDTQYF
TGCGCCAGCAGCTTGGCATTAAACGGAGACACAGATACGCAGTATTTT
>TRBD1|NA|TRBV9|TRBJ2-2
CASSQQGTNTGELFF
TGTGCCAGCAGCCAACAGGGGACGAACACCGGGGAGCTGTTTTTT
>TRBD1|NA|TRBV25-1|TRBJ2-7
CASSEGTDLYEQYF
TGTGCCAGCAGTGAGGGGACAGATCTCTACGAGCAGTACTTC
>TRBD2|NA|TRBV25-1|TRBJ2-1
CASRGVNEQFF
TGTGCCAGCCGGGGGGTAAATGAGCAGTTCTTC
>NA|NA|TRBV6-1|TRBJ1-5
CASSAERAQPQHF
TGTGCCAGCAGTGCCGAAAGGGCTCAGCCCCAGCATTTT
>NA|NA|TRBV4-2|TRBJ1-5
CASSQVSNQPQHF
TGTGCCAGCAGCCAAGTCAGCAATCAGCCCCAGCATTTT
>NA|once|TRBV18|TRBJ2-2
CASSLQAGELFF
TGTGCCAGCTCACTACAGGCCGGGGAGCTGTTTTTT
>TRBD1|NA|TRBV4-1|TRBJ1-5
CASSQIETGRQPQHF
TGCGCCAGCAGCCAGATAGAGACAGGGCGGCAGCCCCAGCATTTT
>NA|NA|TRBV6-4|TRBJ1-1
CASSPQGGSLYTEAFF
TGTGCCAGCAGCCCCCAAGGCGGCAGTCTCTACACTGAAGCTTTCTTT
>NA|NA|TRBV29-1|TRBJ1-1
CSVELTGMVNTEAFF
TGCAGCGTTGAGTTAACAGGGATGGTGAACACTGAAGCTTTCTTT
>NA|NA|TRBV5-1|TRBJ1-1
CASSLVGGMNTEAFF
TGCGCCAGCAGCTTGGTTGGGGGGATGAACACTGAAGCTTTCTTT
>NA|NA|TRBV30|TRBJ2-6
CAWSYRAGANVLTF
TGTGCCTGGAGTTACCGGGCCGGGGCCAACGTCCTGACTTTC
>NA|NA|TRBV7-3|TRBJ2-3
CASSSEGGRTDTQYF
TGTGCCAGCAGCTCGGAGGGGGGTCGCACAGATACGCAGTATTTT
>NA|many|TRBV27|TRBJ1-2
CASSFRHPANYGYTF
TGTGCCAGCAGCTTCCGCCATCCCGCTAACTATGGCTACACCTTC
>TRBD2|NA|TRBV27|TRBJ2-3
CASSFQRGNTQYF
TGTGCCAGCAGTTTCCAGCGGGGCAATACGCAGTATTTT
>NA|NA|TRBV4-1|TRBJ2-2
CASSQNSALSTGELFF
TGCGCCAGCAGCCAAAATTCCGCTTTGAGCACCGGGGAGCTGTTTTTT
>NA|NA|TRBV6-5|TRBJ2-2
CASSPPLGTGELFF
TGTGCCAGCAGCCCTCCGTTAGGCACCGGGGAGCTGTTTTTT
>NA|NA|TRBV2|TRBJ2-1
CASTESSSYNEQFF
TGTGCCAGCACCGAGAGTAGCTCCTACAATGAGCAGTTCTTC
>NA|NA|TRBV4-1|TRBJ2-2
CASSPGQGGYTGELFF
TGCGCCAGCAGCCCCGGACAGGGAGGGTACACCGGGGAGCTGTTTTTT
>TRBD2|NA|TRBV28|TRBJ2-7
CASRPIRDQLAWVVWEQYF
TGTGCCAGCAGACCTATCCGGGACCAACTAGCGTGGGTGGTGTGGGAGCAGTACTTC
>TRBD2|NA|TRBV9|TRBJ2-7
CASSEGTSDFYEQYF
TGTGCCAGCAGCGAAGGGACTAGCGATTTCTACGAGCAGTACTTC
>NA|NA|TRBV7-2|TRBJ1-2
CASSLAKDGSYGYTF
TGTGCCAGCAGCTTAGCTAAGGATGGGTCGTATGGCTACACCTTC
>NA|NA|TRBV14|TRBJ1-4
CASSPGWTNEKLFF
TGTGCCAGCAGCCCAGGGTGGACTAATGAAAAACTGTTTTTT
>NA|NA|TRBV11-3|TRBJ1-1
CASSRTDRGIAFF
TGTGCCAGCAGCCGAACTGATAGGGGTATAGCTTTCTTT
>TRBD2|NA|TRBV10-2|TRBJ2-1
CASGLAGSYNEQFF
TGCGCCAGCGGACTAGCGGGCTCCTACAATGAGCAGTTCTTC
>NA|NA|TRBV9|TRBJ2-1
CASSVALSGNSGQFF
TGTGCCAGCAGCGTAGCATTATCGGGGAATTCTGGGCAGTTCTTC
>NA|few|TRBV9|TRBJ2-1
CASSVGGGTAYNEQFF
TGTGCCAGCAGCGTAGGGGGAGGGACAGCATACAATGAGCAGTTCTTC
>NA|NA|TRBV10-3|TRBJ1-4
CAISDLGGKNEKLFF
TGTGCCATCAGTGATCTGGGGGGAAAAAATGAAAAACTGTTTTTT
>NA|few|TRBV7-2|TRBJ2-7
CASSSLAERYEQYF
TGTGCCAGCAGCTCCTTAGCGGAACGATACGAGCAGTACTTC
>TRBD2|NA|TRBV6-4|TRBJ2-1
CASRPPGLAGGPEDNEQFF
TGTGCCAGCAGGCCGCCGGGACTAGCGGGAGGGCCCGAGGACAATGAGCAGTTCTTC
>NA|NA|TRBV21-1|TRBJ2-7
CASSKAGGGPHYEQYF
TGTGCCAGCAGCAAAGCAGGGGGCGGGCCTCACTACGAGCAGTACTTC